Listed below are T cell receptor beta chains from one sample, sequenced in a study of CXCR3-negative and CXCR3-positive naive CD8 T cells. TCRdb re-called the 5' RACE reads and catalogs CDR3 proteins one per entry, DNA excluded. Its table records about 70,000 distinct CDR3 sequences. The material sequenced was naive CXCR3+ CD8+ T cells from blood. These TCRs come from a human donor in good health. Some clones in this sample may be carry-over from other donors' samples. The CDR3 runs from the conserved cysteine through the conserved F or W.

v_gene: TRBV29-1
j_gene: TRBJ2-7
CDR3aa: CSVEGEDRGTYEQYF

v_gene: TRBV28
j_gene: TRBJ2-3
CDR3aa: CASSLRGTDTQYF

v_gene: TRBV6-4
j_gene: TRBJ2-1
CDR3aa: CASSDGLAGGIGEQFF

v_gene: TRBV7-2
j_gene: TRBJ2-7
CDR3aa: CASSLVREEQYF

v_gene: TRBV20-1
j_gene: TRBJ2-3
CDR3aa: CSASRGTGPDTQYF

v_gene: TRBV29-1
j_gene: TRBJ1-4
CDR3aa: CSVEEDRGSTNEKLFF

v_gene: TRBV6-6
j_gene: TRBJ1-2
CDR3aa: CASSASGTPDYGYTF

v_gene: TRBV10-3
j_gene: TRBJ2-2
CDR3aa: CAISEPWTSAGELFF

v_gene: TRBV7-9
j_gene: TRBJ1-1
CDR3aa: CASSPPGGNTEAFF

v_gene: TRBV6-2/TRBV6-3
j_gene: TRBJ2-5
CDR3aa: CASTDPSGGGPRTQYF

v_gene: TRBV29-1
j_gene: TRBJ1-3
CDR3aa: CSVEDTDRVYGNTIYF

v_gene: TRBV27
j_gene: TRBJ2-1
CDR3aa: CASRSDYANEQFF

v_gene: TRBV7-9
j_gene: TRBJ1-1
CDR3aa: CASSQSDPEYTEAFF

v_gene: TRBV27
j_gene: TRBJ2-7
CDR3aa: CASSSSTGSSYEQYF

v_gene: TRBV6-2/TRBV6-3
j_gene: TRBJ2-3
CDR3aa: CASSRLAEDTQYF

v_gene: TRBV15
j_gene: TRBJ2-1
CDR3aa: CATSRDSIHNEQFF

v_gene: TRBV29-1
j_gene: TRBJ2-7
CDR3aa: CSAGTGQYEQYF

v_gene: TRBV7-9
j_gene: TRBJ2-5
CDR3aa: CASSLALDRAKETQYF

v_gene: TRBV7-2
j_gene: TRBJ2-2
CDR3aa: CASSLAPSAGGLNGELFF

v_gene: TRBV27
j_gene: TRBJ1-4
CDR3aa: CASAEAGGYGEKLFF

v_gene: TRBV19
j_gene: TRBJ2-1
CDR3aa: CASIISGASGYNEQFF

v_gene: TRBV6-2/TRBV6-3
j_gene: TRBJ2-2
CDR3aa: CASTENTGELFF

v_gene: TRBV7-9
j_gene: TRBJ2-7
CDR3aa: CASSPVGGPYEQYF

v_gene: TRBV7-8
j_gene: TRBJ2-5
CDR3aa: CASSSLGQGVFQETQYF

v_gene: TRBV13
j_gene: TRBJ2-3
CDR3aa: CASSLGTSDDTQYF

v_gene: TRBV6-6
j_gene: TRBJ2-5
CDR3aa: CASSYPPSGGAGAQYF

v_gene: TRBV20-1
j_gene: TRBJ2-3
CDR3aa: CSAKPLFTSGAADTQYF

v_gene: TRBV29-1
j_gene: TRBJ2-7
CDR3aa: CSVEGELYEQYF

v_gene: TRBV28
j_gene: TRBJ2-7
CDR3aa: CASSSHFVTSGGVAYEQYF

v_gene: TRBV29-1
j_gene: TRBJ1-1
CDR3aa: CSVWTPPESTEAFF

v_gene: TRBV20-1
j_gene: TRBJ2-7
CDR3aa: CSARDNRGSSYEQYF

v_gene: TRBV12-3/TRBV12-4
j_gene: TRBJ2-5
CDR3aa: CASSFTLAVQETQYF

v_gene: TRBV20-1
j_gene: TRBJ1-5
CDR3aa: CSAREKHLDRWSNQPQHF

v_gene: TRBV6-2/TRBV6-3
j_gene: TRBJ2-1
CDR3aa: CASIGGSLDEQFF